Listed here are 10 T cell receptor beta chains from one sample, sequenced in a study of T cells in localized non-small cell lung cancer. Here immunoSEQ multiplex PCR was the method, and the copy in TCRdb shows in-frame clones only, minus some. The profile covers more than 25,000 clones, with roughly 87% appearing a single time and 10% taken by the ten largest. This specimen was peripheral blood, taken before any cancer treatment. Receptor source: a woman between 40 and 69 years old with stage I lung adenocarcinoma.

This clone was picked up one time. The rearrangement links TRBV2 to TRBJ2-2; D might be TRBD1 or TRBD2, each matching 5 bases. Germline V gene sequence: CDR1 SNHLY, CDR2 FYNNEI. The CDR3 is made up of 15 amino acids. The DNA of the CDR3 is TGTGCGCTCAGATGGTGGGGACGGGACACCGGGGAGCTGTTTTTT. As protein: CALRWWGRDTGELFF.

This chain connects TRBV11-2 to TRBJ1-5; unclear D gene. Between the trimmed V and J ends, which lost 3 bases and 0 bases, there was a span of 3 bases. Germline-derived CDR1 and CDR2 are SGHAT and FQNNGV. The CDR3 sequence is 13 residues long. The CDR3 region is CASSFNSNQPQHF. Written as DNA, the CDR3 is TGTGCCAGCAGCTTCAATAGCAATCAGCCCCAGCATTTT.

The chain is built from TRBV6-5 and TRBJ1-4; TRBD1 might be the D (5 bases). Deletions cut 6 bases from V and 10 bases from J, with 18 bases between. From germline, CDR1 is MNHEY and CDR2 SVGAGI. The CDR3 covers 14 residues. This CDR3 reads CASSKEGLRGKLFF. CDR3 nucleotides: TGTGCCAGCAGCAAAGAGGGACTAAGGGGAAAACTGTTTTTT.

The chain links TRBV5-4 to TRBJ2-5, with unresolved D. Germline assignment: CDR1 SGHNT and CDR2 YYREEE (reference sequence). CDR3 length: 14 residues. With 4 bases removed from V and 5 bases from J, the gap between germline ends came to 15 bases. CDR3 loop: CASSPGQLRETQYF. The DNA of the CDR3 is TGTGCCAGCAGCCCAGGCCAACTTCGGGAGACCCAGTACTTC.

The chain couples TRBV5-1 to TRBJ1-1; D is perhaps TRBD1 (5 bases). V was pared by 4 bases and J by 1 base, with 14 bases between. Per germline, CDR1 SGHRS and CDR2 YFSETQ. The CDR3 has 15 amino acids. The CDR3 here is CASSALSGGNTEAFF. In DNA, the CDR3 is TGCGCCAGCAGCGCACTCTCCGGGGGGAACACTGAAGCTTTCTTT.

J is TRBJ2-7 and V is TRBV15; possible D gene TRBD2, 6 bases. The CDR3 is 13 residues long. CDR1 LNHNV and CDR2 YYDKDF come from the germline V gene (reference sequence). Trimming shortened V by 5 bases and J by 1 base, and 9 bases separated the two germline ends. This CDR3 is CATSPGDSYEQYF. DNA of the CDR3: TGTGCCACCAGCCCGGGGGATTCCTACGAGCAGTACTTC.

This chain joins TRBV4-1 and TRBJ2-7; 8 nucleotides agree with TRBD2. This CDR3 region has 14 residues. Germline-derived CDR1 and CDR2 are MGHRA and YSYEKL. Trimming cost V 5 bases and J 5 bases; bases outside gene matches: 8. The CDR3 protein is CASSSGGVDDEQYF. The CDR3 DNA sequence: TGCGCCAGCAGCTCCGGGGGGGTTGACGACGAGCAGTACTTC.

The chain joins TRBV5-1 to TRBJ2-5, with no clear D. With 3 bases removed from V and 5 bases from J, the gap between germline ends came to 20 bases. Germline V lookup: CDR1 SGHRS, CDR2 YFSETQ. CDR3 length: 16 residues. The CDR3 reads CASSSEGPHRQETQYF. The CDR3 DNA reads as TGCGCCAGCAGCTCCGAAGGGCCCCATCGGCAGGAGACCCAGTACTTC.

In nucleotides, the CDR3 is TGTGCCAGCAGTTTGTCCGGGACAGGGGCCTACGAGCAGTACTTC. This gives the protein CASSLSGTGAYEQYF. The chain is built from TRBV27 and TRBJ2-7; the match to TRBD1 covers 10 bases. Germline assignment: CDR1 MNHEY and CDR2 SMNVEV (reference sequence). Trimming took 3 bases from V and 2 from J; bases not matched to a gene: 4. The CDR3 is made up of 15 amino acids.

The CDR3 here is CASSQDTSGGPNEQFF. The DNA of the CDR3 is TGCGCCAGCAGCCAAGATACCAGCGGGGGGCCCAATGAGCAGTTCTTC. This chain joins TRBV4-3 and TRBJ2-1; TRBD2 matches 9 bases. Germline CDR1 reads LGHNA; CDR2 reads YSLEER. The V segment lost 0 bases and the J segment 6 bases; nucleotides outside the gene matches: 6. The CDR3 has 16 amino acids.